This T cell receptor (beta chain) was found in a study of T cell responses to AZD1222 COVID-19 vaccine. Overall study context: Researchers grouped second doses given at about 4 or about 12 weeks into one pool. Study-level results: The repertoires were collected only after the peak T cell response. Spike-specific TCR breadth and depth rose after two AZD1222 doses. Nearly half of spike-specific TCRs reportedly go after variant regions that carry no mutations.

Produced via immunoSEQ multiplex PCR; TCRdb's table is partial and in-frame only. The sample contains about 55,000 clones, about 89% of which appear only once. V shed 5 bases and J shed 0 bases, with 1 base lying between them. CDR1 and CDR2 (germline): MNHEY, SMNVEV (reference sequence). This CDR3 has 12 amino acids. This clone was seen only once. Its matching antigen is unknown. The rearrangement links TRBV27 to TRBJ2-2, with D hard to call. The TCR sequence derives from an adult in good health. This sample comprised peripheral blood, obtained on day 0 of AZD1222 vaccination. CDR3 nucleotide sequence: TGTGCCAGCAGTGCGAACACCGGGGAGCTGTTTTTT. It is translated as CASSANTGELFF.